The 32 T cell receptor beta chains below were found in one sample sequenced in a study of Tregs in tolerant kidney transplant recipients. Assay used: immunoSEQ multiplex PCR; TCRdb lists only in-frame clones, some missing. The sample has hundreds of thousands of clones, roughly 84% seen once. Sequences were obtained from CD4+ T cells from blood. The receptors originated from a human donor in good health.

The chain combines TRBV7-3 with TRBJ2-3; no reliable D call. Per germline, CDR1 SGHTA and CDR2 FQGTGA. The CDR3 is 16 amino acids. The V end lost 0 bases, the J end lost 1 base, and 11 bases lay between the germline ends. CDR3 sequence (DNA): TGTGCCAGCAGCTTAACAGGGTTGGTAGGCACAGATACGCAGTATTTT. Its translation is CASSLTGLVGTDTQYF.

The chain combines TRBV5-4 with TRBJ2-7; D call uncertain. This CDR3 is built from 13 residues. Germline CDR1 and CDR2: SGHNT and YYREEE (reference sequence). V dropped 0 bases and J dropped 3 bases, with 7 bases sitting between them. CDR3 amino acids: CASSLARGYEQYF. CDR3 nucleotides: TGTGCCAGCAGCTTGGCCCGCGGCTACGAGCAGTACTTC. The full variable domain, with the rest looked up from reference TRBV5-4 and TRBJ2-7, is ETGVTQSPTHLIKTRGQQVTLRCSSQSGHNTVSWYQQALGQGPQFIFQYYREEENGRGNFPPRFSGLQFPNYSSELNVNALELDDSALYLCASSLARGYEQYFGPGTRLTVT.

The chain has TRBV5-4 and TRBJ1-2; D not resolved. The CDR3 contains 17 residues. The germline V and J ends were trimmed by 1 base and 4 bases, with 20 bases remaining between them. From germline, CDR1 is SGHNT and CDR2 YYREEE (reference sequence). DNA of the CDR3: TGTGCCAGCAGCTTGCAGCCGTGGGGTGTAACCGGCTATGGCTACACCTTC. Amino acids: CASSLQPWGVTGYGYTF.

The chain combines TRBV9 with TRBJ2-4, with 7 bases matching TRBD2. Trimming removed 0 bases from V and 0 bases from J; junction bases left unmatched: 12. Germline CDR1 and CDR2: SGDLS and YYNGEE. The length of the CDR3 is 19 residues. The CDR3 nucleotides read TGTGCCAGCAGCGTAGAGGCGGGGGTAGCGGGCCTAGCCAAAAACATTCAGTACTTC. Its translation: CASSVEAGVAGLAKNIQYF.

The chain carries TRBV18 and TRBJ2-3; 8 nucleotides line up with TRBD2. CDR1 is KGHSH, CDR2 LQKENI, per germline. This CDR3 has 17 residues. Losses at the gene ends were 1 base for V and 4 bases for J; bases not matched to a gene: 10. CDR3 sequence reads: CASSPLQSAGGPDTQYF. Here the CDR3 DNA reads TGTGCCAGCTCACCACTCCAGTCGGCGGGAGGCCCAGATACGCAGTATTTT.

The chain carries TRBV4-2 and TRBJ1-2; 11 bases line up with TRBD1. J lost 2 bases, V lost 4 bases, and 0 bases had no gene match. The CDR3 is 14 residues long. The germline CDR1 and CDR2 sequences are LGHNA and YNFKEQ. CDR3 amino acids: CASSRDRGNYGYTF. CDR3 coding DNA: TGTGCCAGCAGCCGGGACAGGGGGAACTATGGCTACACCTTC.

This clone was recorded only once. This chain joins TRBV5-4 and TRBJ2-7, with 10 nucleotides matching TRBD1. V trimming: 4 bases; J trimming: 3 bases; junction bases outside the gene matches: 10. Germline V gives CDR1 SGHNT, CDR2 YYREEE (reference sequence). This CDR3 is 16 amino acids long. In nucleotides, the CDR3 is TGTGCCAGCAGCCCAACCCGGGACAGGGGTGTCTACGAGCAGTACTTC. As protein: CASSPTRDRGVYEQYF. Full variable domain (outside the CDR3, taken from reference TRBV5-4 and TRBJ2-7): ETGVTQSPTHLIKTRGQQVTLRCSSQSGHNTVSWYQQALGQGPQFIFQYYREEENGRGNFPPRFSGLQFPNYSSELNVNALELDDSALYLCASSPTRDRGVYEQYFGPGTRLTVT.

CDR3: CASSRGVLGSNTGELFF. As DNA, the CDR3 is TGCGCCAGCAGCCGAGGGGTTTTGGGTTCCAACACCGGGGAGCTGTTTTTT. The chain carries TRBV4-1 and TRBJ2-2, with D possibly being TRBD1 or TRBD2 (5 bases each). The ends were cut back, 4 bases at V and 2 bases at J, with 17 bases in the middle. This CDR3 is built from 17 residues. Germline CDR1 is MGHRA and CDR2 is YSYEKL.

The chain employs TRBV19 and TRBJ1-1, with 10 positions matching TRBD1. Germline CDR1 reads LNHDA; CDR2 reads SQIVND (reference sequence). Germline trimming cut 7 bases from V and 5 bases from J; bases unmatched to any gene: 7. The CDR3 covers 14 residues. CDR3 bases: TGTGCCAGTAAGCCGGGACAGGGGAGAACTGAAGCTTTCTTT. Amino acid sequence: CASKPGQGRTEAFF. Full variable domain (missing parts from reference TRBV19 and TRBJ1-1): DGGITQSPKYLFRKEGQNVTLSCEQNLNHDAMYWYRQDPGQGLRLIYYSQIVNDFQKGDIAEGYSVSREKKESFPLTVTSAQKNPTAFYLCASKPGQGRTEAFFGQGTRLTVV.

The chain is built from TRBV5-8 and TRBJ1-5; D is possibly TRBD1 (6 bases). CDR3 length equals 15 residues. V was shortened by 9 bases and J by 3 bases, with 19 bases between the two germline ends. Germline V gene data show CDR1 as SGHTS and CDR2 as YDEGEE. CDR3 sequence (DNA): TGTGCCACTGGGAGGGGGGCCACCCCCAATCAGCCCCAGCATTTT. This codes for CATGRGATPNQPQHF.

This clone came up a few times. V gene TRBV9 combines with J gene TRBJ2-6; D not certain. The CDR3 covers 14 residues. The germline gives CDR1 SGDLS, CDR2 YYNGEE. V was pared by 4 bases and J by 2 bases, with 7 bases between. The CDR3 region has the DNA TGTGCCAGCAGCCCCAGGCCTGGGGCCAACGTCCTGACTTTC. Translating gives CASSPRPGANVLTF.

This chain connects TRBV6-1 to TRBJ2-5; D is unclear. The J call may be mistaken, given a closer DNA end match to TRBJ2-7. The V gene's germline CDR1 is MNHNS and CDR2 SASEGT. The CDR3 consists of 13 residues. CDR3: CASRVVSPYEQYF. CDR3 nucleotides: TGTGCCAGCAGAGTGGTGTCACCGTACGAGCAGTACTTC.

This clone was observed a single time. The chain combines TRBV10-2 with TRBJ2-1, with TRBD2 matching 8 bases. From germline, CDR1 is WSHSY and CDR2 SAAADI. The CDR3 loop spans 17 amino acids. J was trimmed by 0 bases and V by 2 bases; bases with no gene match: 6. The CDR3 is CASSEPRSGGSYNEQFF. Here the CDR3 DNA reads TGCGCCAGCAGTGAGCCTCGGAGCGGGGGCTCCTACAATGAGCAGTTCTTC.

The chain joins TRBV30 to TRBJ2-3, with D unresolved. The germline gives CDR1 GTSNPN, CDR2 SVGIG (reference sequence). CDR3 length equals 12 residues. Trimming removed 3 bases from V and 0 bases from J, with 4 bases in between. CDR3 sequence (DNA): TGTGCCTGGAGCGGAAGCACAGATACGCAGTATTTT. Residues: CAWSGSTDTQYF.

As DNA, the CDR3 is TGTGCCAGCAGCTTAGGACAGGCCTCCCAAGAGACCCAGTACTTC. Protein sequence: CASSLGQASQETQYF. The rearrangement joins TRBV7-9 to TRBJ2-5; D is perhaps TRBD1 (6 bases). The CDR3 extends over 15 amino acids. V was shortened by 1 base and J by 1 base, with 10 bases between the two germline ends. Per the germline V gene, CDR1 is SEHNR and CDR2 is FQNEAQ (reference sequence).

The chain uses TRBV5-1 and TRBJ1-3; 7 nucleotides agree with TRBD1. Trimming removed 0 bases from V and 4 bases from J; junction bases left unmatched: 10. Germline loops: CDR1 SGHRS, CDR2 YFSETQ. The CDR3 is made up of 17 amino acids. CDR3 loop: CASSLDPGRGSGNTIYF. The CDR3 DNA is TGCGCCAGCAGCTTGGATCCGGGCAGGGGGTCCGGAAACACCATATATTTT. Filled out from reference TRBV5-1 and TRBJ1-3, the complete variable domain reads KAGVTQTPRYLIKTRGQQVTLSCSPISGHRSVSWYQQTPGQGLQFLFEYFSETQRNKGNFPGRFSGRQFSNSRSEMNVSTLELGDSALYLCASSLDPGRGSGNTIYFGEGSWLTVV.

V and J are TRBV14 and TRBJ2-1; 7 positions match TRBD2. The CDR3 contains 15 residues. Looked up from germline, CDR1 is SGHDN and CDR2 is FVKESK. Trimming at V came to 5 bases and at J to 3 bases, leaving 7 bases not matched to a gene. CDR3 sequence reads: CASSGLGEGYNEQFF. CDR3 bases: TGTGCCAGCAGCGGACTAGGAGAAGGCTACAATGAGCAGTTCTTC.

This chain joins TRBV6-5 and TRBJ1-2; no clear D. The CDR3 totals 15 residues. Between the trimmed V and J ends, which lost 4 bases and 8 bases, there was a span of 20 bases. Germline-derived CDR1 and CDR2 are MNHEY and SVGAGI. Here the CDR3 reads CASSLTARRGLGYTF. The CDR3 DNA follows: TGTGCCAGCAGTTTAACAGCCAGGAGAGGGCTCGGCTACACCTTC.

The chain combines TRBV6-5 with TRBJ1-2; possible D gene TRBD1, 5 bases. V lost 6 bases and J 4 bases, leaving 18 bases between the germline ends. The CDR3 is 15 amino acids. The germline V gene encodes CDR1 MNHEY and CDR2 SVGAGI. The CDR3 is CASRPGTSSAYGYTF. The CDR3 DNA sequence: TGTGCCAGCAGACCCGGGACCTCCTCGGCCTATGGCTACACCTTC.

V gene TRBV27 combines with J gene TRBJ1-5; a weak D match, TRBD1 (5 bases). V lost 6 bases to trimming and J lost 7 bases, with 13 bases between them. The CDR3 spans 13 residues. Germline lookup yields CDR1 MNHEY and CDR2 SMNVEV (reference sequence). The CDR3 protein is CASRLGEGQPQHF. The CDR3 DNA reads as TGTGCCAGCAGGCTGGGGGAAGGGCAGCCCCAGCATTTT.

This chain uses TRBV5-4 with TRBJ1-4, with 10 bases lining up with TRBD1. The CDR3 totals 15 residues. The V gene's germline CDR1 is SGHNT and CDR2 YYREEE (reference sequence). V gave up 5 bases and J gave up 8 bases; unmatched junction bases: 9. CDR3 loop: CASRVTGGSSEKLFF. The CDR3 coding sequence is TGTGCCAGCAGAGTGACAGGGGGCTCTAGCGAAAAACTGTTTTTT.

The chain employs TRBV5-1 and TRBJ2-3; either TRBD1 or TRBD2 may supply D (6 bases each). The CDR3 consists of 15 residues. Germline CDR1 is SGHRS and CDR2 is YFSETQ. V was trimmed by 1 base and J by 4 bases, leaving 13 bases between them. CDR3: CASSLRGQVADTQYF. The CDR3 DNA follows: TGCGCCAGCAGCTTGCGGGGGCAGGTAGCAGATACGCAGTATTTT.

Only a few counts were recorded for this clone. The chain uses TRBV6-5 and TRBJ1-1, with 8 bases identical to TRBD1. Germline CDR1 and CDR2: MNHEY and SVGAGI. The trim removed 4 bases at V and 4 bases at J, leaving 11 bases unmatched. The CDR3 has 16 amino acids. CDR3 bases: TGTGCCAGCAGTTCCGCGCCCAGGGGGCTCGGCACTGAAGCTTTCTTT. This translates into CASSSAPRGLGTEAFF.

This clone came up once. One junction end does not reproduce the germline sequence, and a read error may be involved. The chain couples TRBV2 to TRBJ2-4; D may be TRBD1 (5 bases). CDR3 length equals 13 residues. Germline loops: CDR1 SNHLY, CDR2 FYNNEI. The CDR3, as DNA: TGTGCCAGCAGGGGCTGGACAACTGGGATTGACAACTTC. It yields the protein CASRGWTTGIDNF.

The rearrangement links TRBV4-1 to TRBJ1-4, with D unclear. Trimming left V 1 base short and J 0 bases short, with 15 bases between. Germline V gene lookup returns CDR1 MGHRA and CDR2 YSYEKL. There are 18 residues in the CDR3. The CDR3 loop reads CASSQASGEYATNEKLFF. The CDR3 DNA reads as TGCGCCAGCAGCCAAGCGTCGGGTGAATATGCAACTAATGAAAAACTGTTTTTT.

This clone was found many times. The rearrangement joins TRBV2 to TRBJ2-6; D not certain. The CDR3 has 14 residues. Between the trimmed V and J ends, which lost 8 bases and 0 bases, there was a span of 8 bases. CDR1 is SNHLY and CDR2 is FYNNEI in the germline V gene. CDR3 sequence (DNA): TGTGCCAGCGGCGATGCCTCTGGGGCCAACGTCCTGACTTTC. This codes for CASGDASGANVLTF. Full variable domain (missing parts from reference TRBV2 and TRBJ2-6): EPEVTQTPSHQVTQMGQEVILRCVPISNHLYFYWYRQILGQKVEFLVSFYNNEISEKSEIFDDQFSVERPDGSNFTLKIRSTKLEDSAMYFCASGDASGANVLTFGAGSRLTVL.

The CDR3 protein is CPPREGGEQYF. Here the CDR3 DNA reads TGCCCGCCAAGGGAGGGAGGCGAGCAGTACTTC. This chain connects TRBV4-3 to TRBJ2-7; 7 bases fit TRBD2. Germline V gene sequence: CDR1 LGHNA, CDR2 YSLEER. CDR3 length equals 11 residues.

This chain links TRBV5-1 with TRBJ2-5, with D perhaps matching TRBD1 (5 bases). Trimming removed 1 base from V and 5 bases from J, with 15 bases in between. CDR3 length: 15 residues. Germline V gives CDR1 SGHRS, CDR2 YFSETQ. CDR3 protein: CASSLKGSGGETQYF. In DNA, the CDR3 is TGCGCCAGCAGCTTGAAGGGGTCGGGTGGGGAGACCCAGTACTTC. Drawing the rest from reference TRBV5-1 and TRBJ2-5, the complete variable domain is KAGVTQTPRYLIKTRGQQVTLSCSPISGHRSVSWYQQTPGQGLQFLFEYFSETQRNKGNFPGRFSGRQFSNSRSEMNVSTLELGDSALYLCASSLKGSGGETQYFGPGTRLLVL.

In this sample, this clone turned up a few times. The rearrangement uses TRBV28 and TRBJ2-4, with D possibly TRBD1 on 5 matching bases. This CDR3 spans 14 amino acids. Trimming pared 6 bases from V and 4 bases from J, leaving 13 bases between. The germline gives CDR1 MDHEN, CDR2 SYDVKM. The CDR3 DNA is TGTGCCAGCAGCTCCTCGGACACAAAAAACATTCAGTACTTC. Amino acids: CASSSSDTKNIQYF.

The chain has TRBV6-6 and TRBJ1-1; tentatively, D is TRBD1 (5 bases). This CDR3 comprises 14 residues. V lost 6 bases to trimming and J lost 1 base, with 12 bases between them. Germline V gene lookup returns CDR1 MNHNY and CDR2 SVGAGI (reference sequence). DNA of the CDR3: TGTGCCAGCAGAAGTGGGGCCGCGAACACTGAAGCTTTCTTT. Protein sequence: CASRSGAANTEAFF.

The chain uses TRBV7-3 and TRBJ1-1; a weak D match, TRBD1 (6 bases). Germline V gene lookup returns CDR1 SGHTA and CDR2 FQGTGA. CDR3 length: 13 amino acids. The V end lost 0 bases, the J end lost 8 bases, and 10 bases lay between the germline ends. The CDR3 here is CASSLTSQGEAFF. The CDR3 DNA follows: TGTGCCAGCAGCTTAACGAGCCAGGGGGAAGCTTTCTTT.

V usage is TRBV19 and J usage is TRBJ2-7; D tentatively fits TRBD1 or TRBD2 (5 bases each). Trimming left V 5 bases short and J 3 bases short, with 17 bases between. Germline V gene lookup returns CDR1 LNHDA and CDR2 SQIVND (reference sequence). The CDR3 has 15 amino acids. The CDR3 DNA follows: TGTGCCAGTAGTCGCCTAACGGGGACGGGCTACGAGCAGTACTTC. Translating gives CASSRLTGTGYEQYF.